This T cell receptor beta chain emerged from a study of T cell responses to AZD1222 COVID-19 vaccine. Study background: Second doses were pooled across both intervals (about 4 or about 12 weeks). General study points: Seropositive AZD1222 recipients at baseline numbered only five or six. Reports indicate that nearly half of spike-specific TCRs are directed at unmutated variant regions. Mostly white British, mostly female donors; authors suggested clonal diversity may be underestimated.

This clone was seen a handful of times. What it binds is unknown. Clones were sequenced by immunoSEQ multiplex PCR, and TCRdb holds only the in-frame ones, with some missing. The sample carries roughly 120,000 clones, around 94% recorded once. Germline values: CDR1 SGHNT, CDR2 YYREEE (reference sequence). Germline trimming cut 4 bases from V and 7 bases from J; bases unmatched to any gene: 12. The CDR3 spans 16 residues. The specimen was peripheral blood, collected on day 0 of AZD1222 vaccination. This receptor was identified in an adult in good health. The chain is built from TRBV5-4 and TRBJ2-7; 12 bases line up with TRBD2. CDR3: CASSPGLAGGLGEQYF. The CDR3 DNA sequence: TGTGCCAGCAGCCCGGGGCTAGCGGGAGGGCTGGGAGAGCAGTACTTC.